Sequencing of this T cell receptor (beta chain) was carried out in a study of blood T cell repertoires in COVID-19. Study summary: The United States, Italy and Spain provided the acute and convalescent COVID-19 samples.

This CDR3 has 13 residues. The germline CDR1 and CDR2 sequences are SGHNT and YYREEE (reference sequence). The V gene end was trimmed by 0 bases and the J gene end by 7 bases; junction bases not matched to a gene: 3. Measured with immunoSEQ multiplex PCR; TCRdb has only the in-frame clones, and not every one. The table shows around 290,000 clones, with around 87% occurring only once. J is TRBJ2-5 and V is TRBV5-4; 7 nucleotides match TRBD2. The specimen sequenced was peripheral blood. The source of this sequence is a woman between 45 and 65 years old who had recovered from COVID-19. The CDR3 sequence: CASSLDWEGTQYF. The CDR3 bases are TGTGCCAGCAGCTTGGACTGGGAGGGGACCCAGTACTTC. The variable domain in full, completed from reference TRBV5-4 and TRBJ2-5, reads ETGVTQSPTHLIKTRGQQVTLRCSSQSGHNTVSWYQQALGQGPQFIFQYYREEENGRGNFPPRFSGLQFPNYSSELNVNALELDDSALYLCASSLDWEGTQYFGPGTRLLVL.